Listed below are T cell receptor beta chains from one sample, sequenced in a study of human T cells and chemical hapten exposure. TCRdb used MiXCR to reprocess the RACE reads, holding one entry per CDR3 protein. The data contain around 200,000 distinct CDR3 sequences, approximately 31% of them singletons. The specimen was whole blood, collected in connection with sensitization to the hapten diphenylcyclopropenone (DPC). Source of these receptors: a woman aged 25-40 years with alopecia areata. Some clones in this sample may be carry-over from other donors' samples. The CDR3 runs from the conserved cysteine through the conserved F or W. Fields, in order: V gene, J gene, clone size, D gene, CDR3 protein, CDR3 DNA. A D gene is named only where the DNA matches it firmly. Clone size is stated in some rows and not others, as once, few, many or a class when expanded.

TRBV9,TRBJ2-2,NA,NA,CASSVVGAGELFF,TGTGCCAGCAGCGTAGTGGGCGCCGGGGAGCTGTTTTTT
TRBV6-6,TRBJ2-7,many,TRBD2,CASSVGTSGTYEQYF,TGTGCCAGCAGTGTCGGGACTAGCGGGACTTACGAGCAGTACTTC
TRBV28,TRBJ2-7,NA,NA,CASGMGGSSYEQYF,TGTGCCAGCGGCATGGGGGGCAGCTCCTACGAGCAGTACTTC
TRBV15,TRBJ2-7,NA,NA,CATSRDKGGLSYEQYF,TGTGCCACCAGCAGAGATAAAGGGGGACTGTCCTACGAGCAGTACTTC
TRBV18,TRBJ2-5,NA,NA,CASSFLSGHQETQYF,TGTGCCAGCTCTTTCCTATCAGGACACCAAGAGACCCAGTACTTC
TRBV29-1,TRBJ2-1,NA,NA,CSVDKVLLSDNEQFF,TGCAGCGTTGATAAGGTTCTCCTATCGGACAATGAGCAGTTCTTC
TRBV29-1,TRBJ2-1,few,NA,CSVEGLGSYNEQFF,TGCAGCGTTGAAGGGCTAGGCTCCTACAATGAGCAGTTCTTC
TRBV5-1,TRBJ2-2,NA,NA,CASSKLRQETGELFF,TGCGCCAGCAGCAAGCTCCGACAGGAAACCGGGGAGCTGTTTTTT
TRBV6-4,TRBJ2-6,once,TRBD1,CASLPRNPRDRGPSGANVLTF,TGTGCCAGCCTACCACGAAATCCCAGGGACAGGGGACCCTCTGGGGCCAACGTCCTGACTTTC
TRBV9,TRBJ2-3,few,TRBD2,CASSANRTSGRYDTQYF,TGTGCCAGCAGCGCCAACCGGACTAGCGGGAGATATGATACGCAGTATTTT
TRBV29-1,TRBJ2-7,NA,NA,CSVEGPGGYEQYF,TGCAGCGTTGAAGGCCCGGGTGGATACGAGCAGTACTTC
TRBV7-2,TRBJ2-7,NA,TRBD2,CASSPGLAGGPSSYEQYF,TGTGCCAGCAGCCCGGGACTAGCGGGGGGCCCGAGCTCCTACGAGCAGTACTTC
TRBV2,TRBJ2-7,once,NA,CASSETGTNYEQYF,TGTGCCAGCAGTGAGACCGGGACCAACTACGAGCAGTACTTC
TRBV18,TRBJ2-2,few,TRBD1,CASSPPWDSNTGELFF,TGTGCCAGCTCACCGCCTTGGGACAGCAACACCGGGGAGCTGTTTTTT
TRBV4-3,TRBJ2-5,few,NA,CASSQDVNRQETQYF,TGCGCCAGCAGCCAAGATGTTAACAGGCAAGAGACCCAGTACTTC
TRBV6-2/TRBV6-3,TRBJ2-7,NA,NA,CASSSLGHEQYF,TGTGCCAGCAGTTCCTTGGGGCACGAGCAGTACTTC
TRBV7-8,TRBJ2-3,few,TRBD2,CASSWTSGTDTQYF,TGTGCCAGCAGCTGGACTAGCGGAACAGATACGCAGTATTTT
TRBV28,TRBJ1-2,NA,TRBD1,CASATGGDGYTF,TGTGCCAGTGCAACAGGGGGCGATGGCTACACCTTC
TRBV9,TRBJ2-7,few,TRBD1,CASSVVGTGNDEQYF,TGTGCCAGCAGCGTAGTGGGGACAGGCAACGACGAGCAGTACTTC
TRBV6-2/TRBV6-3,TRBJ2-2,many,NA,CATSNLVTGELFF,TGTGCCACCTCGAACCTTGTCACCGGGGAGCTGTTTTTT
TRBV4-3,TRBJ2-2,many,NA,CASSQTRDRTGELFF,TGCGCCAGCAGCCAAACGCGGGACCGCACCGGGGAGCTGTTTTTT
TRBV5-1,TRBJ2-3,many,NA,CASSSKDSTDTQYF,TGCGCCAGCAGCTCGAAAGACTCCACAGATACGCAGTATTTT
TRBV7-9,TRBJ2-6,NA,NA,CASSQWSSRANVLTF,TGTGCCAGCAGCCAGTGGAGCTCTAGGGCCAACGTCCTGACTTTC
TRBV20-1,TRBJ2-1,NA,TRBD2,CSASGAAASGSIYNEQFF,TGCAGTGCTTCCGGGGCGGCGGCTAGCGGATCGATATACAATGAGCAGTTCTTC
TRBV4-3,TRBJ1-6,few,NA,CASSQETGRYNSPLHF,TGCGCCAGCAGCCAAGAAACAGGACGCTATAATTCACCCCTCCACTTT
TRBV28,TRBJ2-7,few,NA,CASSPPDGYEQYF,TGTGCCAGCAGTCCCCCGGACGGCTACGAGCAGTACTTC
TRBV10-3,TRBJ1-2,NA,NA,CAITVDISPNYGYTF,TGTGCCATCACGGTGGACATCTCACCCAACTATGGCTACACCTTC
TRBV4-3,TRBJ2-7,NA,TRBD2,CASSQSTSGGSYEQYF,TGCGCCAGCAGCCAATCTACTAGCGGGGGTTCCTACGAGCAGTACTTC
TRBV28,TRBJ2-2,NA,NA,CASRPNWGPRTGELFF,TGTGCCAGCAGGCCGAACTGGGGCCCCAGGACCGGGGAGCTGTTTTTT
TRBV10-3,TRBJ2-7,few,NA,CAISGGAAYEQYF,TGTGCCATCAGTGGCGGGGCTGCCTACGAGCAGTACTTC
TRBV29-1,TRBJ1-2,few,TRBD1,CSVEGQGGGYTF,TGCAGCGTTGAGGGACAGGGAGGAGGCTACACCTTC
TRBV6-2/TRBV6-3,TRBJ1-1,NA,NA,CASTLPQENTEAFF,TGTGCCAGCACCCTCCCACAGGAGAACACTGAAGCTTTCTTT
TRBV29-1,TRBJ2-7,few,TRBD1,CSVGDRPYEQYF,TGCAGCGTTGGGGACAGACCGTACGAGCAGTACTTC
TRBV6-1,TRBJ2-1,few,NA,CASTHLRNEQFF,TGTGCCAGCACCCACCTGCGAAATGAGCAGTTCTTC
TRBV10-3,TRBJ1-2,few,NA,CAISSVTGNGYTF,TGTGCCATCAGCTCAGTAACAGGGAATGGCTACACCTTC
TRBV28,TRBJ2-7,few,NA,CASSYLPGPPYF,TGTGCCAGCAGCTATCTACCGGGACCCCCGTACTTC
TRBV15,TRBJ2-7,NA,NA,CATSSYPHYEQYF,TGTGCCACCAGCAGTTATCCTCACTACGAGCAGTACTTC
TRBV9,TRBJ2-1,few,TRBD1,CASSAPGTVYNEQFF,TGTGCCAGCAGCGCGCCCGGGACAGTCTACAATGAGCAGTTCTTC
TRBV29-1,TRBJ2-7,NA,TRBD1,CSGGQGFEQYF,TGCAGCGGAGGACAGGGCTTCGAGCAGTACTTC
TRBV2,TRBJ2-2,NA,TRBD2,CASSERSGRATTGELFF,TGTGCCAGCAGTGAACGAAGCGGGAGGGCAACCACCGGGGAGCTGTTTTTT
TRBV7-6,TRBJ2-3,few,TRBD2,CASAGGGDTQYF,TGTGCCAGCGCTGGCGGGGGAGATACGCAGTATTTT
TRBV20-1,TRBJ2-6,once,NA,CSATGEDKKAGANVLTF,TGCAGTGCTACCGGTGAGGATAAAAAAGCTGGGGCCAACGTCCTGACTTTC
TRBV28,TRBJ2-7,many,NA,CASSGNYEQYF,TGTGCCAGCAGTGGGAACTACGAGCAGTACTTC
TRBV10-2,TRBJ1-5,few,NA,CASSDRTADQPQHF,TGCGCCAGCAGTGACCGGACAGCCGATCAGCCCCAGCATTTT
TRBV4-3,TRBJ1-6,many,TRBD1,CASSRSPDRFSPLHF,TGCGCCAGCAGCCGTAGTCCGGACAGGTTTTCACCCCTCCACTTT
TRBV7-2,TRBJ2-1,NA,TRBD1,CASSPRQGANEQFF,TGTGCCAGCAGCCCCCGCCAGGGGGCCAATGAGCAGTTCTTC
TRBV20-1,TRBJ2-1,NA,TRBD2,CSATRLAGGYNEQFF,TGCAGTGCTACCCGACTAGCGGGTGGTTACAATGAGCAGTTCTTC
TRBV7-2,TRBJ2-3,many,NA,CASSLNRATDTQYF,TGTGCCAGCAGCCTGAACAGGGCCACAGATACGCAGTATTTT